This record looks at one TCR beta chain sequence and its context. The data were obtained in a study of blood T cell repertoires in COVID-19. The wider study: The United States, Italy and Spain were the sources of the acute and convalescent COVID-19 samples. In each case, the material was cDNA or gDNA derived from T cells, B-cell-depleted T cells, or PBMCs.

Germline lookup yields CDR1 SGDLS and CDR2 YYNGEE. This CDR3 is built from 14 residues. Trimming cost V 1 base and J 7 bases; bases outside gene matches: 8. Here immunoSEQ multiplex PCR was the method, and the copy in TCRdb shows in-frame clones only, minus some. The repertoire holds around 620,000 clones, with 85% to 90% as singletons. The chain links TRBV9 to TRBJ2-7; 7 bases map to TRBD2. Sequencing was performed on peripheral blood. This TCR came from a young woman with acute or convalescent COVID-19. CDR3 amino acids: CASSVFGTTREQYF. The DNA of the CDR3 is TGTGCCAGCAGCGTATTTGGGACTACCCGGGAGCAGTACTTC.